A selection of T cell receptor beta chains follows, all from one sample in a study of blood T cell repertoires in COVID-19. Clones were sequenced by immunoSEQ multiplex PCR, and TCRdb holds only the in-frame ones, with some missing. The table lists around 700,000 clones, 85% to 90% of them singletons. Sequenced input: peripheral blood. These receptors came from a woman between 18 and 30 years old with acute or convalescent COVID-19. CDR3s include the opening cysteine and the closing phenylalanine or tryptophan. The order of the fields is clone size, D gene, V gene, J gene, CDR3 DNA, CDR3 protein. A D gene is named only where the DNA matches it firmly. The size entry is marked missing in some rows and otherwise reads once, few, many or a size class.

clone_size: -
d_call: TRBD1
v_call: TRBV28
j_call: TRBJ1-2
cdr3_nt: TGTGCCAGCAGCCCACAGGGGGCCGGAGGCTACACCTTC
cdr3_aa: CASSPQGAGGYTF

clone_size: -
d_call: -
v_call: TRBV29-1
j_call: TRBJ2-7
cdr3_nt: TGCAGCGGTAACAGGGGGGGCGAGCAGTACTTC
cdr3_aa: CSGNRGGEQYF

clone_size: -
d_call: -
v_call: TRBV15
j_call: TRBJ1-5
cdr3_nt: TGTGCCACCAGCAGAGATAGAATCAATCAGCCCCAGCATTTT
cdr3_aa: CATSRDRINQPQHF

clone_size: -
d_call: TRBD2
v_call: TRBV27
j_call: TRBJ2-7
cdr3_nt: TGTGCCAGCTCACTCGGGGGGGCCCCCGCCTACGAGCAGTACTTC
cdr3_aa: CASSLGGAPAYEQYF

clone_size: -
d_call: -
v_call: TRBV11-3
j_call: TRBJ2-3
cdr3_nt: TGTGCCAGCAGCTCAGCGGTGGAGGGTACAGATACGCAGTATTTT
cdr3_aa: CASSSAVEGTDTQYF

clone_size: -
d_call: -
v_call: TRBV5-6
j_call: TRBJ1-5
cdr3_nt: TGTGCCAGCAGCACGGAAGGTCAGGGAAACAATCAGCCCCAGCATTTT
cdr3_aa: CASSTEGQGNNQPQHF

clone_size: -
d_call: -
v_call: TRBV30
j_call: TRBJ1-2
cdr3_nt: TGTGCCTGGAGAGCAGGGTTCGGCTACACCTTC
cdr3_aa: CAWRAGFGYTF

clone_size: -
d_call: TRBD2
v_call: TRBV2
j_call: TRBJ2-3
cdr3_nt: TGTGCCAGCGGTCTCGGGGGGGGTGCAGATACGCAGTATTTT
cdr3_aa: CASGLGGGADTQYF

clone_size: -
d_call: -
v_call: TRBV7-9
j_call: TRBJ1-1
cdr3_nt: TGTGCCAGCAGCTTAGTCCGACAGGCAAACACTGAAGCTTTCTTT
cdr3_aa: CASSLVRQANTEAFF

clone_size: -
d_call: TRBD1
v_call: TRBV5-6
j_call: TRBJ1-2
cdr3_nt: TGTGCCAGCAGCTTTTCAGGGGGCGCGGGCGGCTACACCTTC
cdr3_aa: CASSFSGGAGGYTF

clone_size: -
d_call: TRBD2
v_call: TRBV9
j_call: TRBJ2-1
cdr3_nt: TGTGCCAGCGGCCCCGGGACTAGCGCCAATGAGCAGTTCTTC
cdr3_aa: CASGPGTSANEQFF

clone_size: -
d_call: -
v_call: TRBV12-3/TRBV12-4
j_call: TRBJ2-1
cdr3_nt: TGTGCCAGCAGTTCCGTTCTTGAGCAGTTCTTC
cdr3_aa: CASSSVLEQFF

clone_size: -
d_call: TRBD1
v_call: TRBV30
j_call: TRBJ1-1
cdr3_nt: TGTGCCTCATGGACAGGCCCCGCGAGGACTGAAGCTTTCTTT
cdr3_aa: CASWTGPARTEAFF

clone_size: -
d_call: TRBD1
v_call: TRBV6-5
j_call: TRBJ1-1
cdr3_nt: TGTGCCAGCAGTCGCGGACAGGGAGAGTACACTGAAGCTTTCTTT
cdr3_aa: CASSRGQGEYTEAFF

clone_size: -
d_call: -
v_call: TRBV19
j_call: TRBJ1-5
cdr3_nt: TGTGCCAGCAGTATACCCAGGGTTTTTCAGCCCCAGCATTTT
cdr3_aa: CASSIPRVFQPQHF

clone_size: once
d_call: -
v_call: TRBV5-5
j_call: TRBJ2-1
cdr3_nt: TGTGCCAGCAGCCCCTCAGGGCCTGGGAATGAGCAGTTCTTC
cdr3_aa: CASSPSGPGNEQFF